This is a list of T cell receptor beta chains from one sample in a study of human T cells and chemical hapten exposure. From the 5' RACE reads, TCRdb called clonotypes with MiXCR, one entry per CDR3 protein. The data show about 140,000 distinct CDR3 sequences, approximately 4% seen once. These receptors were obtained from a female donor in good health. The CDR3 runs from the conserved cysteine through the conserved F or W. The order of the fields is V gene, J gene, clone size, D gene, CDR3 protein, CDR3 DNA. D genes are given only for firm matches. Clone size is not always given. Where it is, it says once, few, many or a class for expanded clones.

V gene: TRBV7-2; J gene: TRBJ2-1; clone size: many; D gene: .; CDR3 protein: CASSPDNEQFF; CDR3 DNA: TGTGCCAGCAGCCCGGACAATGAGCAGTTCTTC
V gene: TRBV29-1; J gene: TRBJ2-3; clone size: many; D gene: .; CDR3 protein: CSVGADTQYF; CDR3 DNA: TGCAGCGTTGGGGCAGATACGCAGTATTTT
V gene: TRBV6-4; J gene: TRBJ2-1; clone size: many; D gene: TRBD2; CDR3 protein: CASSNSGGEYNEQFF; CDR3 DNA: TGTGCCAGCAGTAATAGCGGGGGGGAATACAATGAGCAGTTCTTC
V gene: TRBV5-1; J gene: TRBJ2-7; clone size: many; D gene: TRBD1; CDR3 protein: CASSLAGTADYEQYF; CDR3 DNA: TGCGCCAGCAGCCTGGCCGGGACAGCTGACTACGAGCAGTACTTC
V gene: TRBV5-1; J gene: TRBJ2-4; clone size: .; D gene: .; CDR3 protein: CASSFENPNIQYF; CDR3 DNA: TGCGCCAGCAGCTTCGAGAACCCTAACATTCAGTACTTC
V gene: TRBV20-1; J gene: TRBJ1-1; clone size: many; D gene: TRBD1; CDR3 protein: CSARPLGQGETEAFF; CDR3 DNA: TGCAGTGCTAGGCCACTTGGACAGGGAGAGACTGAAGCTTTCTTT
V gene: TRBV2; J gene: TRBJ2-1; clone size: many; D gene: .; CDR3 protein: CASSEQGHLTLTIF; CDR3 DNA: TGTGCCAGCAGTGAACAGGGTCATCTCACCCTCACTATCTTC
V gene: TRBV18; J gene: TRBJ2-7; clone size: .; D gene: TRBD1; CDR3 protein: CASSPRQGRLSYEQYF; CDR3 DNA: TGTGCCAGCTCACCGCGACAGGGACGACTCTCCTACGAGCAGTACTTC
V gene: TRBV2; J gene: TRBJ2-4; clone size: .; D gene: .; CDR3 protein: CASSGHRESAKNIQYF; CDR3 DNA: TGTGCCAGCAGTGGGCACAGGGAATCCGCCAAAAACATTCAGTACTTC
V gene: TRBV6-2/TRBV6-3; J gene: TRBJ1-6; clone size: many; D gene: TRBD1; CDR3 protein: CASRDSNSPLHF; CDR3 DNA: TGTGCCAGTCGGGACAGCAATTCACCCCTCCACTTT
V gene: TRBV7-9; J gene: TRBJ2-3; clone size: .; D gene: .; CDR3 protein: CASSLVPQDTQYF; CDR3 DNA: TGTGCCAGCAGCTTAGTTCCCCAAGATACGCAGTATTTT
V gene: TRBV12-3/TRBV12-4; J gene: TRBJ2-1; clone size: .; D gene: TRBD2; CDR3 protein: CASSLTSGGHNEQFF; CDR3 DNA: TGTGCCAGCAGTCTAACTAGCGGGGGACACAATGAGCAGTTCTTC
V gene: TRBV7-2; J gene: TRBJ1-5; clone size: many; D gene: .; CDR3 protein: CASSLGARDFSNQPQHF; CDR3 DNA: TGTGCCAGCAGCTTAGGTGCTAGGGACTTTAGCAATCAGCCCCAGCATTTT
V gene: TRBV28; J gene: TRBJ2-7; clone size: many; D gene: .; CDR3 protein: CASSFVAAEQYF; CDR3 DNA: TGTGCCAGCAGTTTTGTAGCTGCCGAGCAGTACTTC
V gene: TRBV9; J gene: TRBJ1-2; clone size: many; D gene: TRBD1; CDR3 protein: CASSPDRASDGYTF; CDR3 DNA: TGTGCCAGCAGCCCCGACAGGGCGTCCGATGGCTACACCTTC
V gene: TRBV29-1; J gene: TRBJ2-7; clone size: many; D gene: .; CDR3 protein: CSVGGTGSYEQYF; CDR3 DNA: TGCAGCGTTGGAGGTACAGGGTCCTACGAGCAGTACTTC
V gene: TRBV7-2; J gene: TRBJ1-1; clone size: .; D gene: .; CDR3 protein: CASSLQNGGGTEAFF; CDR3 DNA: TGTGCCAGCAGCTTACAAAACGGGGGAGGGACTGAAGCTTTCTTT
V gene: TRBV12-3/TRBV12-4; J gene: TRBJ1-5; clone size: many; D gene: .; CDR3 protein: CASSLLRNQPQHF; CDR3 DNA: TGTGCCAGCAGTTTGTTGAGGAATCAGCCCCAGCATTTT
V gene: TRBV6-2/TRBV6-3; J gene: TRBJ2-1; clone size: few; D gene: TRBD2; CDR3 protein: CASSYSSLAGGSYNEQFF; CDR3 DNA: TGTGCCAGCAGTTATTCGTCGTTAGCGGGGGGCTCCTACAATGAGCAGTTCTTC
V gene: TRBV20-1; J gene: TRBJ1-4; clone size: many; D gene: TRBD1; CDR3 protein: CSARDDRAFGEKLFF; CDR3 DNA: TGCAGTGCTAGAGATGACAGGGCGTTCGGAGAAAAACTGTTTTTT
V gene: TRBV18; J gene: TRBJ1-1; clone size: .; D gene: .; CDR3 protein: CASSPPMALRTEAFF; CDR3 DNA: TGTGCCAGCTCACCACCAATGGCTCTACGCACTGAAGCTTTCTTT
V gene: TRBV6-2/TRBV6-3; J gene: TRBJ2-1; clone size: many; D gene: .; CDR3 protein: CASSYGLGWNEQFF; CDR3 DNA: TGTGCCAGCAGTTACGGCCTAGGTTGGAATGAGCAGTTCTTC
V gene: TRBV4-2; J gene: TRBJ1-2; clone size: .; D gene: .; CDR3 protein: CASSPMEGAGGYTF; CDR3 DNA: TGTGCCAGCAGCCCGATGGAAGGGGCGGGTGGCTACACCTTC
V gene: TRBV9; J gene: TRBJ1-2; clone size: few; D gene: .; CDR3 protein: CASSANTGGYGYTF; CDR3 DNA: TGTGCCAGCAGCGCGAATACAGGTGGCTATGGCTACACCTTC
V gene: TRBV3-1; J gene: TRBJ1-1; clone size: many; D gene: .; CDR3 protein: CASSQDPTQEMNTEAFF; CDR3 DNA: TGTGCCAGCAGCCAAGATCCAACACAGGAGATGAACACTGAAGCTTTCTTT